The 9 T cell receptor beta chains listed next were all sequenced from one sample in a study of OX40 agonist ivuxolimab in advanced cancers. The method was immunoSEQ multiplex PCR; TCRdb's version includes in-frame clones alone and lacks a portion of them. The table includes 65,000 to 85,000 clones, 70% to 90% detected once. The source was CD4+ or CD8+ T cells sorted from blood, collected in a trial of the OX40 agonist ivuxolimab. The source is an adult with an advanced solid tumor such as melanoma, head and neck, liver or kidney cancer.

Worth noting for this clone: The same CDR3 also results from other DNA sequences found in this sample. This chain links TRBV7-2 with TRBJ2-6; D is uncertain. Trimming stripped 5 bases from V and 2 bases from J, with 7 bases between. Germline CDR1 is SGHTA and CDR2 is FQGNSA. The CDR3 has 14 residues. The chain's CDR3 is CASSPSPGANVLTF. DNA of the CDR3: TGTGCCAGCAGCCCATCCCCTGGGGCCAACGTCCTGACTTTC.

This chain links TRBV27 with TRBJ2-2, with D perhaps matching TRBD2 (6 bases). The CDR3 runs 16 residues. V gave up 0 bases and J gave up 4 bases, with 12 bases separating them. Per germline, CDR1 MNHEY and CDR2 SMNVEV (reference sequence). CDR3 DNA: TGTGCCAGCAGTTTATCCGGGGGATGGAGCACCGGGGAGCTGTTTTTT. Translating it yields CASSLSGGWSTGELFF.

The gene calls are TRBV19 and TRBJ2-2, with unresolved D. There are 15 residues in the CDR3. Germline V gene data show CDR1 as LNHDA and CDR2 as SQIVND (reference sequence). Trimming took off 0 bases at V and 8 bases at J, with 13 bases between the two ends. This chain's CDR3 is CASSIDPTARGELFF. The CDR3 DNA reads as TGTGCCAGTAGTATAGATCCGACGGCTCGTGGGGAGCTGTTTTTT.

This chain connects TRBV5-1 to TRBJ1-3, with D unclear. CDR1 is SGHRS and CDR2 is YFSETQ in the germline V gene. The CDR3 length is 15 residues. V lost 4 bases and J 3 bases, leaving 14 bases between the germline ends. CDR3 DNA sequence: TGCGCCAGCAGCCAAGACCCGACGGGTGGAAACACCATATATTTT. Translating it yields CASSQDPTGGNTIYF.

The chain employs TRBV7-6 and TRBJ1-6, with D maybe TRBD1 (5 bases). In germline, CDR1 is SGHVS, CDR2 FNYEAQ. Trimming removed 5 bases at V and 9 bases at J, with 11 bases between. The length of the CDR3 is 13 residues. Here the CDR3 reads CASSTGTSSPLHF. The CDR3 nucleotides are TGTGCCAGCAGCACCGGGACTTCTTCACCCCTCCACTTT.

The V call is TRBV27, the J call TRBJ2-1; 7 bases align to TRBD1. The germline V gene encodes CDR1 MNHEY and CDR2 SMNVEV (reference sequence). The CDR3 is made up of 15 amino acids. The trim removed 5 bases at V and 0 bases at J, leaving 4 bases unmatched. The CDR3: CASSQDRSSYNEQFF. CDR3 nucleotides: TGTGCCAGCAGTCAGGACAGGAGCTCCTACAATGAGCAGTTCTTC.

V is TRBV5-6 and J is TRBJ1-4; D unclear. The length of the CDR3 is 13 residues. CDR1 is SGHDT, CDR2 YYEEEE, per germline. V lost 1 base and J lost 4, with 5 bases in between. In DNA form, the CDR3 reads TGTGCCAGCAGCTTGACCCGTAATGAAAAACTGTTTTTT. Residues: CASSLTRNEKLFF.

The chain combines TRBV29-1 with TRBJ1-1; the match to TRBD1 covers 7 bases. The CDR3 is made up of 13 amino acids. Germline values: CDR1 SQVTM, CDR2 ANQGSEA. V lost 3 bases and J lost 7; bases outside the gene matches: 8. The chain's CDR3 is CSVDVQGESEAFF. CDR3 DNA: TGCAGCGTTGATGTTCAGGGGGAAAGTGAAGCTTTCTTT.

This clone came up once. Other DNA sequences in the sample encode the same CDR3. Here the CDR3 DNA reads TGTGCCACGGGTCGCGGGGGGGGTGAGCAGTTCTTC. It translates to CATGRGGGEQFF. The V gene is TRBV14, the J gene TRBJ2-1; 9 positions match TRBD2. The V gene's germline CDR1 is SGHDN and CDR2 FVKESK. The CDR3 has 12 residues. The V segment lost 10 bases and the J segment 9 bases; nucleotides outside the gene matches: 7.